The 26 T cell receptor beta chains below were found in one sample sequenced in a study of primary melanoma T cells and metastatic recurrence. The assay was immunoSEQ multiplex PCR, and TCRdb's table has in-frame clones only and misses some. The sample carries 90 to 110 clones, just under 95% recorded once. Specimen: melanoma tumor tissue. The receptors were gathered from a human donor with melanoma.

The DNA of the CDR3 is TGTGCCAGGGTTAGACAGGGCGGCACCGGGGAGCTGTTTTTT. This encodes CARVRQGGTGELFF. The chain carries TRBV12-5 and TRBJ2-2; 7 nucleotides line up with TRBD1. Germline V gene data show CDR1 as LGHNT and CDR2 as FRNRAP. The CDR3 loop spans 14 amino acids. The full variable domain, completed using reference TRBV12-5 and TRBJ2-2, is DARVTQTPRHKVTEMGQEVTMRCQPILGHNTVFWYRQTMMQGLELLAYFRNRAPLDDSGMPKDRFSAEMPDATLATLKIQPSEPRDSAVYFCARVRQGGTGELFFGEGSRLTVL.

For the CDR3, the DNA is TGTGCCAGCCCCGCCTCGATGTCTGGAAACACCATATATTTT. Its translation: CASPASMSGNTIYF. The chain has TRBV12-5 and TRBJ1-3; D remains unclear. The CDR3 runs 14 residues. Germline V lookup: CDR1 LGHNT, CDR2 FRNRAP.

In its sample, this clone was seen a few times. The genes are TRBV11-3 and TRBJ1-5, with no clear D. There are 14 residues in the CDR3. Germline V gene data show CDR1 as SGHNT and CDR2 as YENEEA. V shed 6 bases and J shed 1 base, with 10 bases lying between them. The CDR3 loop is CASRDPLSNQPQHF. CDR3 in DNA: TGTGCCAGCAGGGACCCACTCAGCAATCAGCCCCAGCATTTT. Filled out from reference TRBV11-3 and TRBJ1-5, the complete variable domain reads EAGVVQSPRYKIIEKKQPVAFWCNPISGHNTLYWYLQNLGQGPELLIRYENEEAVDDSQLPKDRFSAERLKGVDSTLKIQPAELGDSAVYLCASRDPLSNQPQHFGDGTRLSIL.

CDR3 sequence (DNA): TGTGCCAGCGGGACCTACAGGGGGCGGAATTCACCCCTCCACTTT. Amino acid sequence: CASGTYRGRNSPLHF. This chain uses TRBV11-3 with TRBJ1-6, with 9 bases lining up with TRBD1. Trimming cost V 8 bases and J 7 bases; bases outside gene matches: 9. CDR1 SGHNT and CDR2 YENEEA come from the germline V gene. This CDR3 is built from 15 residues. The full variable domain, rest sourced from reference TRBV11-3 and TRBJ1-6, is EAGVVQSPRYKIIEKKQPVAFWCNPISGHNTLYWYLQNLGQGPELLIRYENEEAVDDSQLPKDRFSAERLKGVDSTLKIQPAELGDSAVYLCASGTYRGRNSPLHFGNGTRLTVT.

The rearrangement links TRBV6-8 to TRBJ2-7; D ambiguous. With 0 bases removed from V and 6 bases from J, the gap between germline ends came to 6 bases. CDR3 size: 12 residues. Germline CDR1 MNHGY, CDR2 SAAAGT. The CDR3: CASSYSVAEQYF. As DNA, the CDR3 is TGTGCCAGCAGTTACTCCGTTGCCGAGCAGTACTTC.

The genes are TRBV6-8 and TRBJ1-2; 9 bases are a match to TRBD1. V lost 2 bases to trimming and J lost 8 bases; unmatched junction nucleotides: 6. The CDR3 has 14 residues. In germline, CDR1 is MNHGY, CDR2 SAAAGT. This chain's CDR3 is CASSYHGTGYGYTF. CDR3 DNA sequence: TGTGCCAGCAGTTACCACGGGACAGGGTACGGCTACACCTTC.

The CDR3 region is CASSQVRSGGVRTDTQYF. The CDR3 DNA follows: TGTGCCAGCAGCCAAGTGCGTAGCGGGGGGGTTAGAACAGATACGCAGTATTTT. This chain uses TRBV11-3 with TRBJ2-3; 11 bases are a match to TRBD2. V gave up 5 bases and J gave up 3 bases; unmatched junction bases: 13. Per germline, CDR1 SGHNT and CDR2 YENEEA. This CDR3 is 18 amino acids long.

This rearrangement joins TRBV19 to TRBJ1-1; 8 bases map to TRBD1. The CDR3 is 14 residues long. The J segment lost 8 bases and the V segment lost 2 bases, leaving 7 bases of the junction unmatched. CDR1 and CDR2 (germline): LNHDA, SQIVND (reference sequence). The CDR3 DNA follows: TGTGCCAGTAGTATACAGGGGGCGCGGAGAGAAGCTTTCTTT. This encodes CASSIQGARREAFF.

DNA of the CDR3: TGTGCCAGCAGCTTAACAGGGGCCCAGGGGACCGGGGAGCTGTTTTTT. Its translation is CASSLTGAQGTGELFF. The chain couples TRBV11-3 to TRBJ2-2; 7 bases align to TRBD1. With 2 bases clipped from V and 5 bases from J, the junction kept 8 bases outside the gene matches. CDR1 and CDR2 from the germline V gene are SGHNT and YENEEA. The CDR3 loop spans 16 amino acids.

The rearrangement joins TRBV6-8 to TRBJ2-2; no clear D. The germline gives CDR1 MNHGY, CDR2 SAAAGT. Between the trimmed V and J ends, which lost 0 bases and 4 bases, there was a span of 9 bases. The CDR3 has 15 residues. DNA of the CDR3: TGTGCCAGCAGTTACTCGAGTGATGCCACCGGGGAGCTGTTTTTT. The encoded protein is CASSYSSDATGELFF.

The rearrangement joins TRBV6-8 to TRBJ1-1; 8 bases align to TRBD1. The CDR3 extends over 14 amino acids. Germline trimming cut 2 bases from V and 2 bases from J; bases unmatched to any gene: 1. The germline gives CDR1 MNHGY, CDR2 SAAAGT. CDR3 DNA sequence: TGTGCCAGCAGTTACGACAGGGGAAACACTGAAGCTTTCTTT. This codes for CASSYDRGNTEAFF.

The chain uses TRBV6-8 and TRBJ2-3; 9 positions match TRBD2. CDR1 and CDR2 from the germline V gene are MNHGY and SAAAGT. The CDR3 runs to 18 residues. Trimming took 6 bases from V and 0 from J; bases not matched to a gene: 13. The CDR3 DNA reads TGTGCCAGCAGGGGTTGGGGTAGCGGGGGCCCCAGCACAGATACGCAGTATTTT. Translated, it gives CASRGWGSGGPSTDTQYF.

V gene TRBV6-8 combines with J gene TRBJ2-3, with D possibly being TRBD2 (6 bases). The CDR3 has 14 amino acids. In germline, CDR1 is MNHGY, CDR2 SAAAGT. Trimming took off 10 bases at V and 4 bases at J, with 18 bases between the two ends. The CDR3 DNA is TGTGCCACACGCCCCGGAGGGTCCGCAGATACGCAGTATTTT. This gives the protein CATRPGGSADTQYF.

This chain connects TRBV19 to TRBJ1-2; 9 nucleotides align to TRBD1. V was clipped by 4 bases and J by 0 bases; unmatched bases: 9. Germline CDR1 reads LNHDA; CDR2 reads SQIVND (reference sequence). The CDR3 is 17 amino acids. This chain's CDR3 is CASSRWTGDSTNYGYTF. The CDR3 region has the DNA TGTGCCAGTAGTAGATGGACAGGGGACTCAACTAACTATGGCTACACCTTC.

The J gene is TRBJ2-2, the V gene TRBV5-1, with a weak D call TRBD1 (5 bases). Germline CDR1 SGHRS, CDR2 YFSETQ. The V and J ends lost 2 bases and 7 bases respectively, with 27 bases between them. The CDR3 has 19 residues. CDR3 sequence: CASSFRAPTSRDLGGELFF. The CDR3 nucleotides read TGCGCCAGCAGCTTTAGGGCGCCAACCTCCAGGGATCTTGGCGGGGAGCTGTTTTTT.

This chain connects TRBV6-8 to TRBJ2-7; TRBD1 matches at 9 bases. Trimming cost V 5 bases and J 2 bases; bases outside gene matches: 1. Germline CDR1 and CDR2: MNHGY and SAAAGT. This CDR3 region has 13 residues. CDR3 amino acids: CASSGTGTYEQYF. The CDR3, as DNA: TGTGCCAGCAGTGGGACAGGGACCTACGAGCAGTACTTC.

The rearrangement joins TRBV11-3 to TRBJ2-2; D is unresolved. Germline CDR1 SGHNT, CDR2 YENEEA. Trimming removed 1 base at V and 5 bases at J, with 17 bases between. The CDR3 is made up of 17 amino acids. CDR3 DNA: TGTGCCAGCAGCTTAGGTGAGCCGCGGAGTCTTACCGGGGAGCTGTTTTTT. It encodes CASSLGEPRSLTGELFF.

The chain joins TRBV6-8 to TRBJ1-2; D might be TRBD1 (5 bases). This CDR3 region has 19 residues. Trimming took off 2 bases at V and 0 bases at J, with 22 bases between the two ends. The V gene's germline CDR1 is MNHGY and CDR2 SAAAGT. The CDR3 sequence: CASSYNVPGLEVANYGYTF. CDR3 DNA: TGTGCCAGCAGTTACAACGTCCCGGGACTCGAAGTCGCTAACTATGGCTACACCTTC.

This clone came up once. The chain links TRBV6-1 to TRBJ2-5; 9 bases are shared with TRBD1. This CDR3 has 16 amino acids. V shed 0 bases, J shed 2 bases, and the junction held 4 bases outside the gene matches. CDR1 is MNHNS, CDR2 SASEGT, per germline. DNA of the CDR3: TGTGCCAGCAGTGAAGCTTACAGGGGGCAGCAAGAGACCCAGTACTTC. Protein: CASSEAYRGQQETQYF.

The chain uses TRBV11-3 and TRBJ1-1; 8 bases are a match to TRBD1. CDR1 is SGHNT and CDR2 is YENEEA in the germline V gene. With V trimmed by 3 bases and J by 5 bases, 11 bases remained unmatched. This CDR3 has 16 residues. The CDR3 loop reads CASSLEATGGSTEAFF. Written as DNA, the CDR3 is TGTGCCAGCAGCTTGGAGGCCACAGGGGGGTCGACTGAAGCTTTCTTT.

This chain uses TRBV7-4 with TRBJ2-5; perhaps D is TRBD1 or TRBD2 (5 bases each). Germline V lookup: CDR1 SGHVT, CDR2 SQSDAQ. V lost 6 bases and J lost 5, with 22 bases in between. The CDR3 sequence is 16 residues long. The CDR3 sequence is CASRPQRFSWGETQYF. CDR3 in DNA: TGTGCCAGCAGGCCTCAGCGGTTCAGTTGGGGGGAGACCCAGTACTTC.

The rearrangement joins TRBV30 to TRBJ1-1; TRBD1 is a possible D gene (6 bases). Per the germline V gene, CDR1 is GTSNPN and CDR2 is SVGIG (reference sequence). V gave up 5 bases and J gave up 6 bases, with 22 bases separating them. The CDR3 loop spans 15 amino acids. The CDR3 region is CAWQLPGTIKSEAFF. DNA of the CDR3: TGTGCCTGGCAACTTCCCGGGACAATTAAGTCTGAAGCTTTCTTT.

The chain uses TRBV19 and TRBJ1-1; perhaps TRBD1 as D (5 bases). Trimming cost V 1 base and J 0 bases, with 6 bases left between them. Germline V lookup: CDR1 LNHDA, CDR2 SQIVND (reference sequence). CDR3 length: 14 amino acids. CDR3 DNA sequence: TGTGCCAGTAGTATAGGGGGGGTGAACACTGAAGCTTTCTTT. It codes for CASSIGGVNTEAFF.

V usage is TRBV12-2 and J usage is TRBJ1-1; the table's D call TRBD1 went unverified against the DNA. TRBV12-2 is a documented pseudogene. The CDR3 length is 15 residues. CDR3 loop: CASRVGDRLNTEAFF. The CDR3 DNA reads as TGTGCCAGTAGGGTGGGGGACAGGTTGAACACTGAAGCTTTCTTT.

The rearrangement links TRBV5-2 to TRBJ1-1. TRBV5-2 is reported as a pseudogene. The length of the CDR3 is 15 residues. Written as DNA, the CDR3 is TGTGCCAGCAGCTTAGTTCGGCAAAGGAACACTGAAGCTTTCTTT. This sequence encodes CASSLVRQRNTEAFF.

The CDR3 bases are TGTGCCTGGAGTGATAAGGGGGCGATTAATGAAAAACTGTTTTTT. Protein: CAWSDKGAINEKLFF. The chain joins TRBV30 to TRBJ1-4; 7 bases map to TRBD1. CDR1 is GTSNPN and CDR2 is SVGIG in the germline V gene (reference sequence). With 1 base clipped from V and 4 bases from J, the junction kept 6 bases outside the gene matches. This CDR3 is 15 amino acids long.